This T cell receptor beta chain was observed in a study of post-analysis software for immune sequencing data. Findings and limits, study-wide: The study found TRBV5-6, TRBV5-1 and TRBV20-1 among about five TRBV segments more frequent in patients than controls.

About this clonotype itself: Its cognate antigen is unknown.

Libraries were made from TCR beta cDNA, and they carried unique molecular identifiers. TCRdb reprocessed the PCR reads via MiXCR and lists one record per CDR3 protein. The table includes under 650,000 distinct CDR3 sequences, around 44% detected once. V was clipped by 4 bases and J by 0 bases, with 14 bases between them. This CDR3 has 16 amino acids. Germline CDR1 and CDR2: SGHRS and YFSETQ. The TCR was taken from a girl aged 5 to 17 with multiple sclerosis. This chain uses TRBV5-1 with TRBJ2-1, with a tentative D call TRBD1 (5 bases). Sample: blood. The CDR3 bases are TGCGCCAGCAGCCTGATGGGGCAGAGCTCCTACAATGAGCAGTTCTTC. As protein: CASSLMGQSSYNEQFF.